This T cell receptor beta chain was obtained from a study of radiation and T cells in renal cell carcinoma (dated by TCRdb to 2020 to 2021). About the study as a whole: A total of around 50 samples underwent TCR beta sequencing, made up of roughly 26 tumors and roughly 27 peripheral blood samples. Across all 50 or so samples, 4,016,671 unique CDR3 nucleotide sequences, encoding roughly 3 million unique CDR3 amino acid sequences, were identified.

About this clone itself: This receptor's antigen is unknown. A read error may account for a junction end that differs from germline. This same CDR3 is encoded by further DNA sequences in the sample.

The CDR3 contains 17 residues, cysteine and phenylalanine counted. Here the CDR3 DNA is all that survives: 51 bases in frame from base 1. Via the germline V gene (reference sequence), CDR1 is SGHKS and CDR2 YYEKEE. What this sample's time point label stands for: tumor resected at nephrectomy. The treatment or condition label, read with the paper, signifies: 15 Gy SBRT to primary tumor, nephrectomy 4 weeks later. The samples were drawn from a clinical trial, where primary renal cell carcinomas were treated with 15 Gy of stereotactic body radiation therapy and then removed by nephrectomy 4 weeks afterward. Every patient had renal cell carcinoma of clear cell pathology. Tumor processing involved mechanical dissociation, digestion with collagenase/hyaluronidase at 37 degrees C, handling in gentleMACS C tubes, and storage in liquid nitrogen. The QIAamp DNA Blood Mini Kit (Qiagen) was used to prepare genomic DNA for TCR sequencing. The analyses included only samples that passed all quality control checks.

TCR beta libraries were generated from genomic DNA with the immunoSEQ kit, following the manufacturer's recommendations. For library preparation, a first multiplex PCR was performed with proprietary primers, followed by a second PCR in which unique barcodes were added, and bead cleanups were performed after each round. A kit-provided positive control reaction and a negative control reaction were included in every sample batch. The final libraries underwent checking on an Agilent 4200 TapeStation D1000 ScreenTape, volumetric pooling, and quantification by qPCR. Sequencing was performed on an Illumina NextSeq500 using a MidOutput 150-cycle cartridge, with 156 Read1 cycles, 15 Index1 cycles, and the kit custom primers. The pooled library was loaded at 1.0 pM with an approximately 22% PhiX control spike-in. Per the authors' processing: Vendor-processed data were analyzed in R, and a clonotype was defined as all T cells sharing the same CDR3 nucleotide sequence. In the clone abundance analyses, frequencies in each sample were normalized to that sample's 10,000 most abundant clones. Before analysis, public T cell clones were removed, and these numbered fewer than five per sample on average. ImmunoMap was used for dominant motif analysis with the PAM10 matrix, a gap penalty of 30, and a homology threshold of 0.3, and any motif reaching a cumulative frequency of at least 0.01 was considered dominant. Tumor-enriched and baseline blood-enriched clonotypes were defined by at least a 32-fold difference in abundance between compartments. Tumor-blood repertoire similarity was measured with the Baroni-Urbani and Buser coefficient, and groups were compared using two-tailed Wilcoxon tests in R. TCRdb retrieved this table from immuneACCESS and kept in-frame rearrangements only. Not all clones are present; in checked studies, unresolved V genes account for under half, and no reason is known for the remainder. V and J calls and clone size are as listed in that table; D and trimming were resolved from the DNA. In this sample the table shows about 15,000 clones, 64% of which occur a single time. Around 30% of the sample is held by the ten biggest clonotypes.

Broad study findings and their caveats: TCR clonality was higher in irradiated tumors than in controls, as the top 100 clonotypes made up an average of about 54% of the repertoire in irradiated tumors compared with around 40% in nephrectomy-only tumors. Compared with control tumors, irradiated tumors had a greater number of dominant CDR3 motifs, and these motifs made up a bigger portion of the repertoire. Because pretreatment tumor biopsies were not available, the baseline intratumoral presence of clonotypes could not be determined. Because the trial had a single-armed design, the trial could not examine how radiation dose or scheduling affected the TCR repertoire. An increase in top tumor clonotypes in blood was observed from baseline to 2 weeks post-radiation, followed by contraction by 4 weeks, which was taken to suggest transient expansion of tumor-resident clones. Because only small tumor regions of around 1 g were available, the study did not capture intratumoral heterogeneity.

The V gene is TRBV5-5 and the J gene is TRBJ2-3; the D gene is perhaps TRBD2, on 6 matching bases. The TCR originated in a woman aged 70-85 years with renal cell carcinoma. Sequences were derived from tumor tissue, sampled from a patient whose treatment included radiotherapy and nephrectomy. DNA sequence: TGCGCCAGCAGCCAAGATCGGCTAGCGTACCGCACAGATACGCAGTATTTT. The resulting protein is CASSQDRLAYRTDTQYF.